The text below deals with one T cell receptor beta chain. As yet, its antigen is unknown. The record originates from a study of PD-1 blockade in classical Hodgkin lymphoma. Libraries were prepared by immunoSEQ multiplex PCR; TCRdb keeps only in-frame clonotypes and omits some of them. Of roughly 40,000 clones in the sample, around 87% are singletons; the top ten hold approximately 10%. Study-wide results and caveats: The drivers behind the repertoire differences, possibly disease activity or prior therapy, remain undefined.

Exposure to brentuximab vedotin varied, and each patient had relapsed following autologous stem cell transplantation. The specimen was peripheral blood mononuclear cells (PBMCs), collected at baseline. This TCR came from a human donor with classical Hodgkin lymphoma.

DNA for the CDR3: TGCGCCAGCAGCCAAGATATCGGGGGGGGAGAGAAGACCCAGTACTTC. It translates to CASSQDIGGGEKTQYF. V gene TRBV4-1 combines with J gene TRBJ2-5; 8 nucleotides match TRBD2. Germline V gene data show CDR1 as MGHRA and CDR2 as YSYEKL. This CDR3 contains 16 residues. With V trimmed by 0 bases and J by 6 bases, 9 bases remained unmatched.